The sequence of this T cell receptor beta chain was determined in a study of blood T cell dynamics during melanoma immunotherapy. Profiled with immunoSEQ multiplex PCR; TCRdb holds only in-frame clones, not every one. The sample lists about 28,000 clones, 65% to 85% occurring once. As for time point: week 3, after first cycle of checkpoint inhibitor. CDR1 and CDR2 from the germline V gene are SGHTS and YDEGEE. V lost 0 bases and J lost 5, with 13 bases in between. This CDR3 is 15 amino acids long. The sample here was blood, taken from a patient treated with checkpoint blockade. The chain has TRBV5-8 and TRBJ2-3, with D perhaps matching TRBD2 (5 bases). The source is a human donor with melanoma. CDR3 sequence reads: CASSLVGGRRDTQYF. The CDR3 coding sequence is TGTGCCAGCAGCTTGGTTGGAGGCAGAAGAGATACGCAGTATTTT.